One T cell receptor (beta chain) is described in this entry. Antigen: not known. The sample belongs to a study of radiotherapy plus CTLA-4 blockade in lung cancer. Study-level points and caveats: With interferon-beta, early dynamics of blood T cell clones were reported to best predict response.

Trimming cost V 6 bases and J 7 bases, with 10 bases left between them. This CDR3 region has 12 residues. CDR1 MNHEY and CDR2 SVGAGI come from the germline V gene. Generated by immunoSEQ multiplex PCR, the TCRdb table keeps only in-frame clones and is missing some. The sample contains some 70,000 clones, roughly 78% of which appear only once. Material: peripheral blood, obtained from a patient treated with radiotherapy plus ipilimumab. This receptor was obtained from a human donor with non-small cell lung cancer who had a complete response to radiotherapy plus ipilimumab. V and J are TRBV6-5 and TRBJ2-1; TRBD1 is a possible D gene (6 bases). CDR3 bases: TGTGCCAGCAGCAAGAGGGGGAATGAGCAGTTCTTC. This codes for CASSKRGNEQFF.